This T cell receptor (beta chain) was profiled in a study of T cells after yellow fever vaccination. This clonotype was recorded many times. A junction end diverges from the germline sequence, so it may reflect a read error. CDR1 is MNHNS and CDR2 is SASEGT in the germline V gene. CDR3 length: 13 residues. Template switching by 5'RACE produced TCR cDNA, adding a universal primer site and UMIs. Each CDR3 protein gets one entry after TCRdb re-called the 5' RACE reads with MiXCR. The sample contains under 95,000 distinct CDR3 sequences, around 7% of which appear only once. Sequenced material: CD8+ T cells sorted from PBMCs, taken roughly 10 days after the first yellow fever vaccination. V gene TRBV6-1 combines with J gene TRBJ2-2; TRBD2 might be the D (6 bases). This TCR was sampled from a man aged 18 to 29 who received the YFV17D yellow fever vaccine. In nucleotides, the CDR3 is TGTGCCAGCGTGGAGGGGAACAACGGGGAGCTGTTTTTT. It encodes CASVEGNNGELFF.